This T cell receptor (beta chain) stems from a study of cytomegalovirus exposure and HLA in healthy donors. This clone occurred once. Its antigen is as yet unknown. The study's findings and limits: Altogether, 164 TCR beta chains were recorded as cytomegalovirus-associated.

J gave up 1 base and V 6 bases, and 5 bases lay outside the gene matches. Germline CDR1 is MNHNS and CDR2 is SASEGT. The CDR3 has 15 residues. In the PCR, 60 Vbeta and 13 Jbeta primers were used. Assay: immunoSEQ multiplex PCR; the TCRdb copy retains only in-frame clones and omits some. The sample includes about 240,000 clones, about 86% of them seen just once. Sequencing input: PBMCs. The genes are TRBV6-1 and TRBJ2-2, with 7 bases that match TRBD1. The sequence was collected from an older woman in good health and CMV-seropositive. In DNA form, the CDR3 reads TGTGCCAGCAGGGTACAGGGGAAGAACACCGGGGAGCTGTTTTTT. It is translated as CASRVQGKNTGELFF.